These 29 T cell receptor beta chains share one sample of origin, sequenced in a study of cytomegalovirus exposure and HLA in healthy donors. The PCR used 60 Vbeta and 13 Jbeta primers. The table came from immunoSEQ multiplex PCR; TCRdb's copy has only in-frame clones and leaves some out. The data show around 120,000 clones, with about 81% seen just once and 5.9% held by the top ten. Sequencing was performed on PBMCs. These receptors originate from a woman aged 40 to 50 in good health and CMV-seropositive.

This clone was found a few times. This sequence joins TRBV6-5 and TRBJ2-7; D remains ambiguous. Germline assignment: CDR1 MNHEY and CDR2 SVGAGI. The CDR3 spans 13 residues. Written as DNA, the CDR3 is TGTTTTTTCAAGCAGAAGGCGGCATACGAGCAGTACTTC. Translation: CFFKQKAAYEQYF.

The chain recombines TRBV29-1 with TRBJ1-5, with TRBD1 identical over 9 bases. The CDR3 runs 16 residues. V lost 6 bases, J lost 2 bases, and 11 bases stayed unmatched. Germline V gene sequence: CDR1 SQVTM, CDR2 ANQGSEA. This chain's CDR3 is CSVKETGGMGNQPQHF. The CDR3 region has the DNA TGCAGCGTGAAAGAAACAGGGGGCATGGGCAATCAGCCCCAGCATTTT. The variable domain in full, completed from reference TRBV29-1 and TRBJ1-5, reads SAVISQKPSRDICQRGTSLTIQCQVDSQVTMMFWYRQQPGQSLTLIATANQGSEATYESGFVIDKFPISRPNLTFSTLTVSNMSPEDSSIYLCSVKETGGMGNQPQHFGDGTRLSIL.

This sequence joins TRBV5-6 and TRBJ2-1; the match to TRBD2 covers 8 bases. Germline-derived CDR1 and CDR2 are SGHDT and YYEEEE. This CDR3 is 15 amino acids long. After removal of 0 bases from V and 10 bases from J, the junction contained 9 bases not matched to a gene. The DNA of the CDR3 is TGTGCCAGCAGCTTGGGGTTGGGCGGGGGGAACGAGCAGTTCTTC. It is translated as CASSLGLGGGNEQFF.

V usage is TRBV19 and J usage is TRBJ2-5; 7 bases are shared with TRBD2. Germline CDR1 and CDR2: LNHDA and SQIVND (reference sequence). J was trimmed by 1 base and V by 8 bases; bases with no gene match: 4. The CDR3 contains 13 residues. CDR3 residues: CASGRTSQETQYF. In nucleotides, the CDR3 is TGTGCCAGTGGGCGGACTAGCCAAGAGACCCAGTACTTC.

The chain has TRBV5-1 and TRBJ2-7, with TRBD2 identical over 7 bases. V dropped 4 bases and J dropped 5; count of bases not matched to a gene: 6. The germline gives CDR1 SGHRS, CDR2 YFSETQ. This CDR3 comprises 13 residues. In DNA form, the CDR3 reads TGCGCCAGCAGCCCCGGGAGGCCGGACGAGCAGTACTTC. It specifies CASSPGRPDEQYF.

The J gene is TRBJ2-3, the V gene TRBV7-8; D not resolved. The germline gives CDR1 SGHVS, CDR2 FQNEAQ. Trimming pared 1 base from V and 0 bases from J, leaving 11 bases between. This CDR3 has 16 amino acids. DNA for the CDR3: TGTGCCAGCAGCTTAGAATTGAGACAAAGCACAGATACGCAGTATTTT. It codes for CASSLELRQSTDTQYF.

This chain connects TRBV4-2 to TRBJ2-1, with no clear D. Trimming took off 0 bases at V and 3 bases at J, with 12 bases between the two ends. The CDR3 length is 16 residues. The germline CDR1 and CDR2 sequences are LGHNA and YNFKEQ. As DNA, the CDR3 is TGTGCCAGCAGCCAAGAAAGAAGCGCTGACTACAATGAGCAGTTCTTC. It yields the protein CASSQERSADYNEQFF.

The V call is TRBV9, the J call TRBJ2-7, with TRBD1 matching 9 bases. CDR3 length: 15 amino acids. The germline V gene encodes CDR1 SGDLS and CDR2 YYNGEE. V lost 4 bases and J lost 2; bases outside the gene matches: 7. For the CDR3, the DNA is TGTGCCAGCAGCCCACCGGGACAGGGCACCTACGAGCAGTACTTC. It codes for CASSPPGQGTYEQYF.

The CDR3 DNA is TGTGCCAGCAGCGTAGTAGACGCGGATCCGGCCTACAATGAGCAGTTCTTC. It is translated as CASSVVDADPAYNEQFF. The chain combines TRBV9 with TRBJ2-1; D remains unclear. V was cut by 0 bases and J by 2 bases, with 15 bases left in between. Per germline, CDR1 SGDLS and CDR2 YYNGEE. CDR3 size: 17 residues. Supplemented by reference TRBV9 and TRBJ2-1, the full variable domain reads DSGVTQTPKHLITATGQRVTLRCSPRSGDLSVYWYQQSLDQGLQFLIQYYNGEERAKGNILERFSAQQFPDLHSELNLSSLELGDSALYFCASSVVDADPAYNEQFFGPGTRLTVL.

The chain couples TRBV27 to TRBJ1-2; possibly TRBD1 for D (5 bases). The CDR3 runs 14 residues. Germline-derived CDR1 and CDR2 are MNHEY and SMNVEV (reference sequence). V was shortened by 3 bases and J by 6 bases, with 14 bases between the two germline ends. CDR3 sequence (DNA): TGTGCCAGCAGTTTTAGAGGAGCAGGGCATGGCTACACCTTC. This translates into CASSFRGAGHGYTF.

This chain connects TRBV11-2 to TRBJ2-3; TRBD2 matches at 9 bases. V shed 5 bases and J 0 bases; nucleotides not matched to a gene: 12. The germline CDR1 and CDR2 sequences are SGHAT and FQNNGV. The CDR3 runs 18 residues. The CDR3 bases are TGTGCCAGCAGCCCGGGGGGGCGGGGGGGGACGAGCACAGATACGCAGTATTTT. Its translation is CASSPGGRGGTSTDTQYF.

CDR3 region: CSVEMGALRAYGYTF. The CDR3 DNA reads TGCAGCGTTGAGATGGGGGCTCTCCGGGCGTATGGCTACACCTTC. This chain links TRBV29-1 with TRBJ1-2, with D perhaps matching TRBD1 (6 bases). The germline CDR1 and CDR2 sequences are SQVTM and ANQGSEA. The CDR3 totals 15 residues. Trimming took off 3 bases at V and 5 bases at J, with 19 bases between the two ends.

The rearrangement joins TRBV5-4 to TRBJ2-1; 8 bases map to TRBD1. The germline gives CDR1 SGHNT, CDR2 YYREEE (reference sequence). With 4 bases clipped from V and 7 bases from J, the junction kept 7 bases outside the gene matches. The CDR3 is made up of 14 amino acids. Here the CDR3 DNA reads TGTGCCAGCAGCGGGGGGACAGGTCTAAATGAGCAGTTCTTC. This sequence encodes CASSGGTGLNEQFF.

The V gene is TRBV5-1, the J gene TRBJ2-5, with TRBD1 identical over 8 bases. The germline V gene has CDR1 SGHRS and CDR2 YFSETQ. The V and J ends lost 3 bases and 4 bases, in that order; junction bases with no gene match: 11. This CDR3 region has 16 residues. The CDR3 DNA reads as TGCGCCAGCAGCTCGGGCCAGACAGGGGTGGCAGAGACCCAGTACTTC. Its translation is CASSSGQTGVAETQYF. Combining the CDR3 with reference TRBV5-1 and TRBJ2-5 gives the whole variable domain KAGVTQTPRYLIKTRGQQVTLSCSPISGHRSVSWYQQTPGQGLQFLFEYFSETQRNKGNFPGRFSGRQFSNSRSEMNVSTLELGDSALYLCASSSGQTGVAETQYFGPGTRLLVL.

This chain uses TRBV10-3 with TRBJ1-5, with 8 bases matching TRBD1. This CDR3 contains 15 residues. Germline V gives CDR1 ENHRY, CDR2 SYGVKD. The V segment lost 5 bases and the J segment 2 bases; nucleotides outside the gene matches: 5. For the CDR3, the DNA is TGTGCCATCAGTTCCGACAGGGGTGGCAATCAGCCCCAGCATTTT. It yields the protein CAISSDRGGNQPQHF.

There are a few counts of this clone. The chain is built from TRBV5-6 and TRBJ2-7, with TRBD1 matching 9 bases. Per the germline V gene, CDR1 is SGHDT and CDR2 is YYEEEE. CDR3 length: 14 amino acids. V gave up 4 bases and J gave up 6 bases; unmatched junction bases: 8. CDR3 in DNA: TGTGCCAGCAGCCGGGACAGGGTGGGGTCCGAGCAGTACTTC. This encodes CASSRDRVGSEQYF.

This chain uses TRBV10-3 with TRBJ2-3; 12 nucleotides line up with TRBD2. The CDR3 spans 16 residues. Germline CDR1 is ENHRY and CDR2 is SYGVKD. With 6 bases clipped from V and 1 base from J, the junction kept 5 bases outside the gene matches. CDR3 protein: CAISSSGRAGTDTQYF. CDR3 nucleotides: TGTGCCATCAGCTCTAGCGGGAGGGCCGGCACAGATACGCAGTATTTT.

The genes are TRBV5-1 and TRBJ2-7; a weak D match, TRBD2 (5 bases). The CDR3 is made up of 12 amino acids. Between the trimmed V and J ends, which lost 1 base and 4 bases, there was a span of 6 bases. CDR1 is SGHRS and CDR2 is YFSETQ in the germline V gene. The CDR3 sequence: CASSLRGYEQYF. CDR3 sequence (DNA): TGCGCCAGCAGCTTGCGAGGGTACGAGCAGTACTTC. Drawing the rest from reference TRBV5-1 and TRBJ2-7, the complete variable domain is KAGVTQTPRYLIKTRGQQVTLSCSPISGHRSVSWYQQTPGQGLQFLFEYFSETQRNKGNFPGRFSGRQFSNSRSEMNVSTLELGDSALYLCASSLRGYEQYFGPGTRLTVT.

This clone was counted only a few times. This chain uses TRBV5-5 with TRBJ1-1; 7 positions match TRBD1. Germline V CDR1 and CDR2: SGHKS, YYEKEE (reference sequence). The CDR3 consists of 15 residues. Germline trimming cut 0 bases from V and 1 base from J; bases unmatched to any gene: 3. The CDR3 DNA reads TGTGCCAGCAGCTTGGGATACAGGGGGAACACTGAAGCTTTCTTT. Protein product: CASSLGYRGNTEAFF.

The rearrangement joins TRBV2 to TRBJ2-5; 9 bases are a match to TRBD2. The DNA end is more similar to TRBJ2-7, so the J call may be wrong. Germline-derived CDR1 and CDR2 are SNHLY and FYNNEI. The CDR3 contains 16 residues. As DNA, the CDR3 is TGTGCCAGCATTTTTGAAGCGGGGGGCGGCTCCTACGAGCAGTACTTC. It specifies CASIFEAGGGSYEQYF.

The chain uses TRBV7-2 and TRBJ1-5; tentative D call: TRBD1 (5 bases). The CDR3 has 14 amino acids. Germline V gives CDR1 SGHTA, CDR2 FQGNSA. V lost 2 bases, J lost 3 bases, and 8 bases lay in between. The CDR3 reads CASSLPGPNQPQHF. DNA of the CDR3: TGTGCCAGCAGCTTACCAGGGCCCAATCAGCCCCAGCATTTT.

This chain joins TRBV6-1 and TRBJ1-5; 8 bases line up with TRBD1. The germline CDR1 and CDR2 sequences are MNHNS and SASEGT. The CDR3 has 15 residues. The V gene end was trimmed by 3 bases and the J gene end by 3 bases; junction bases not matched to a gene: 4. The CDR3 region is CASSDLTGANQPQHF. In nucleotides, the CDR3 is TGTGCCAGCAGTGATCTGACAGGGGCCAATCAGCCCCAGCATTTT.

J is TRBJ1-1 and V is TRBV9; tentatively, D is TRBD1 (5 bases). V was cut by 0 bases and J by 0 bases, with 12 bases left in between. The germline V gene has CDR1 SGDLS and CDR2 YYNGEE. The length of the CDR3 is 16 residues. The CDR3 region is CASSVATSGVNTEAFF. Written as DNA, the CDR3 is TGTGCCAGCAGCGTAGCTACCTCGGGGGTGAACACTGAAGCTTTCTTT.

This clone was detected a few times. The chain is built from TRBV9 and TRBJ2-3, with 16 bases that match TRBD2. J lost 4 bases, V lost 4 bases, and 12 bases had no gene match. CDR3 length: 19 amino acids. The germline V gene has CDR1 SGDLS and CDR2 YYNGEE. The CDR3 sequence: CASSSINAGTSGRADTQYF. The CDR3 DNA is TGTGCCAGCAGCTCTATAAACGCCGGGACTAGCGGGAGGGCAGATACGCAGTATTTT.

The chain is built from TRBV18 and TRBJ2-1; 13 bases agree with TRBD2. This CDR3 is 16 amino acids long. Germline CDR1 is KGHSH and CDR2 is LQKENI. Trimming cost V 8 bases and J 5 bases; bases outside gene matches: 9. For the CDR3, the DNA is TGTGCCAGCACTGAATCCGGGACTAGCGGGAACAATGAGCAGTTCTTC. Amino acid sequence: CASTESGTSGNNEQFF.

The chain's CDR3 is CASIQPGLALQYF. CDR3 in DNA: TGTGCCAGCATTCAACCGGGACTAGCATTGCAGTACTTC. The chain combines TRBV28 with TRBJ2-7; 9 bases are shared with TRBD2. The CDR3 is 13 residues long. V trimming: 7 bases; J trimming: 9 bases; junction bases outside the gene matches: 10. CDR1 MDHEN and CDR2 SYDVKM come from the germline V gene. Based on the CDR3 plus reference TRBV28 and TRBJ2-7, the full variable domain is DVKVTQSSRYLVKRTGEKVFLECVQDMDHENMFWYRQDPGLGLRLIYFSYDVKMKEKGDIPEGYSVSREKKERFSLILESASTNQTSMYLCASIQPGLALQYFGPGTRLTVT.

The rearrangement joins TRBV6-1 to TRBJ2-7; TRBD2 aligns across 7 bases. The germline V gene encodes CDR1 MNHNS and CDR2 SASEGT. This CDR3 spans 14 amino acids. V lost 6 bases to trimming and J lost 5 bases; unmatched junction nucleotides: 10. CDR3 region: CASSRVGEGNEQYF. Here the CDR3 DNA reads TGTGCCAGCAGCAGGGTAGGGGAGGGCAACGAGCAGTACTTC.

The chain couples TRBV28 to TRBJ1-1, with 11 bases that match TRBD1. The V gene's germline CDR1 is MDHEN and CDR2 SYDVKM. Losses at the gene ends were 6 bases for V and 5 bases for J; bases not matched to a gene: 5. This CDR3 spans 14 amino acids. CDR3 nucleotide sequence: TGTGCCAGCAGAGGACAGGGGGCAAGGACTGAAGCTTTCTTT. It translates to CASRGQGARTEAFF.

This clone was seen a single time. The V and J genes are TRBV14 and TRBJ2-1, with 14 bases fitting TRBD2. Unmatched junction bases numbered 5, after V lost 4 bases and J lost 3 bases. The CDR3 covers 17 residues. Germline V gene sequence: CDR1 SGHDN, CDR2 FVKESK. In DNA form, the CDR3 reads TGTGCCAGCAGCCCCGAGGGACTAGCGGGGGACTACAATGAGCAGTTCTTC. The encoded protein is CASSPEGLAGDYNEQFF.